The entry below describes one T cell receptor (beta chain). Its specificity is unknown. Cultured CD4+ T-cell DNA underwent Oncomine TCR Beta short-read sequencing. TCRdb re-called the PCR reads through MiXCR, storing one row per CDR3 protein. The sample carries approximately 12,000 distinct CDR3 sequences, 38% recorded once. Treatment given: approximately nine-day PBMC culture with coronavirus spike peptide pools or control peptides (ViraFEST assay). The CDR3 consists of 17 residues. CDR1 and CDR2 from the germline V gene are LGHNA and YSLEER. The V end lost 0 bases, the J end lost 0 bases, and 9 bases lay between the germline ends. The data were obtained in a study of vaccination and CD4 T cells after COVID-19. In the study overall: In culture, cells were exposed to overlapping spike peptides from SARS-CoV-2, HCoV-NL63, HCoV-OC43 and HCoV-229E. Study-wide findings and caveats: Within the convalescent patients, a median about 86% of the SARS-CoV-2-reactive clones were ones that appeared only post-vaccination. Nearly all convalescent vaccine-specific clones, 304 of 307, recognized only SARS-CoV-2 spike.

V usage is TRBV4-3 and J usage is TRBJ1-6; D is undetermined. The sequenced sample consisted of cultured CD4+ T cells from blood. The TCR originated in a human donor with COVID-19. The CDR3 reads CASSQERESSYNSPLHF. The CDR3 DNA reads as TGCGCCAGCAGCCAAGAACGTGAGAGCTCCTATAATTCACCCCTCCACTTT.